The 24 T cell receptor beta chains below were found in one sample sequenced in a study of CD8+ T cells in alopecia areata. Extracted RNA was reverse transcribed into cDNA, the sequencing template. Assay used: immunoSEQ multiplex PCR; TCRdb lists only in-frame clones, some missing. Recorded here are more than 250,000 clones, none singletons. Cells pooled from cutaneous lymph nodes were sorted on CD4, CD8alpha, NKG2D, NKG2ACE and other markers. The material sequenced was CD4+ T cells sorted from a lymph node. The receptors were gathered from a C3H/HeJ mouse with alopecia areata. MHC haplotype of the strain: H2-k.

This clone was picked up many times. The gene symbols are mouse symbols. The read halts 4 residues ahead of the CDR3 end, with the missing end drawn from the germline J gene. The chain has TRBV13-2 and TRBJ2-2, with 8 bases identical to TRBD2. Germline trimming cut 5 bases from V and 0 bases from J; bases unmatched to any gene: 3. This CDR3 has 15 residues. Germline lookup yields CDR1 NNHNN and CDR2 SYGAGS (reference sequence). CDR3 sequence: CASGGDWSNTGQLYF. The covered CDR3 bases are TGTGCCAGCGGAGGGGACTGGTCAAACACCGGG.

Of note for this clone: Mouse gene names and germline throughout. Sequencing ends 4 residues short of the CDR3 end; the germline J gene provides the rest. Other DNA variants within this sample encode the same CDR3. The chain combines TRBV13-2 with TRBJ2-5; TRBD2 agrees at 8 bases. The CDR3 loop spans 14 amino acids. Germline CDR1 NNHNN, CDR2 SYGAGS (reference sequence). The CDR3 reads CASGDVGLEDTQYF. The sequenced CDR3 bases are TGTGCCAGCGGTGATGTGGGACTGGAGGAC.

On this clone: The genes and germline here are from mouse. From the germline J gene comes the end of the CDR3, since the read stops 4 residues before it. V and J are TRBV1 and TRBJ2-5, with D tentatively TRBD1 (6 bases). Trimming pared 4 bases from V and 1 base from J, leaving 6 bases between. The CDR3 runs to 13 residues. Germline V CDR1 and CDR2: NSQYPW, LRSPGD (reference sequence). The CDR3 is CTCSGTDQDTQYF. CDR3 DNA (partial): TGCACCTGCAGTGGGACAGACCAAGAC.

This clone was counted between two and nine times. Gene names and germline refer to mouse. The read terminates 4 residues ahead of where the CDR3 ends, so the germline J gene completes it. The chain carries TRBV19 and TRBJ1-1, with D possibly TRBD1 on 5 matching bases. This CDR3 has 13 amino acids. Trimming shortened V by 4 bases and J by 1 base, and 8 bases separated the two germline ends. CDR1 and CDR2 (germline): FNHDT, SITEND (reference sequence). CDR3 bases read: TGTGCCAGCAGTCAGGGAGGGAACACA. It encodes CASSQGGNT. The whole CDR3 protein is CASSQGGNTEVFF.

There are a few counts of this clone. The listed genes are named as in mouse. The CDR3 end lies 3 residues beyond the end of the read and is filled in from the germline J gene. This chain connects TRBV19 to TRBJ1-6; D is uncertain. TRBJ1-6 is flagged as an ORF with uncertain function. This CDR3 has 16 residues. The V gene lost 2 bases and the J gene lost 1 base, with 10 bases spanning the gap. Germline values: CDR1 FNHDT, CDR2 SITEND (reference sequence). CDR3 DNA, as far as it was read: TGTGCCAGCAGTATTCAGCGACAATCCTATAATTCGCCC. This codes for CASSIQRQSYNSP. The CDR3 as a whole reads CASSIQRQSYNSPLYF.

This clone has a handful of counts. Gene names and germline match the mouse. The sequence runs out 4 residues before the end of the CDR3; the remainder is reconstructed from the germline J gene. The same CDR3 is also encoded by other DNA sequences in this sample. The chain recombines TRBV13-3 with TRBJ2-1; 8 nucleotides match TRBD1. The V gene end was trimmed by 2 bases and the J gene end by 3 bases; junction bases not matched to a gene: 1. Per germline, CDR1 NNHDY and CDR2 SYVADS. The CDR3 is 14 amino acids. This CDR3 is CASSDQGAYAEQFF. The CDR3 bases that were read are TGTGCCAGCAGTGACCAGGGGGCCTATGCT.

To note about this clone: Gene names refer to mouse genes. The read ends 3 residues before the CDR3 terminus; that terminus is restored from the germline J gene. This sequence joins TRBV1 and TRBJ1-6, with TRBD1 as a possible D gene (5 bases). TRBJ1-6 carries the ORF label, with uncertain function. The CDR3 has 16 amino acids. Germline CDR1 is NSQYPW and CDR2 is LRSPGD (reference sequence). Trimming took 0 bases from V and 8 from J, leaving 14 bases between them. The sequenced part of the CDR3 DNA is TGCACCTGCAGTGCAGATGCCCAGGGAGGGGATTCGCCC. As protein: CTCSADAQGGDSP. The full CDR3 protein is CTCSADAQGGDSPLYF.

This clone was seen a few times. The genes are named according to mouse. Sequencing ends 4 residues short of the CDR3 end; the germline J gene provides the rest. This specimen includes other DNA sequences encoding the same CDR3. This rearrangement joins TRBV19 to TRBJ2-2; D may be TRBD2 (5 bases). V lost 1 base and J 2 bases, leaving 9 bases between the germline ends. The CDR3 consists of 15 residues. Germline V gene lookup returns CDR1 FNHDT and CDR2 SITEND (reference sequence). The DNA read from the CDR3 is TGTGCCAGCAGTATAAGGGCTGGGAACACCGGG. Protein: CASSIRAGNTG. The full CDR3 protein is CASSIRAGNTGQLYF. Using reference TRBV19 and TRBJ2-2 for the parts outside the CDR3, the full variable domain is GGIITQTPKFLIGQEGQKLTLKCQQNFNHDTMYWYRQDSGKGLRLIYYSITENDLQKGDLSEGYDASREKKSSFSLTVTSAQKNEMAVFLCASSIRAGNTGQLYFGEGSKLTVL.

This clone was observed a handful of times. Gene names and germline refer to mouse. The read comes to an end 3 residues before the CDR3 does, leaving the germline J gene to fill in the end. The chain combines TRBV13-1 with TRBJ1-6, with TRBD1 matching 8 bases. TRBJ1-6 is assigned to the ORF class and has an uncertain function. The trim removed 9 bases at V and 5 bases at J, leaving 4 bases unmatched. The CDR3 has 13 amino acids. Germline CDR1 reads NSHNY; CDR2 reads SYGAGN. The sequenced part of the CDR3 DNA is TGTGCCACCCAGGGGGCGGATAATTCGCCC. Translation: CATQGADNSP. The entire CDR3 protein is CATQGADNSPLYF.

Remarks on this clone: Mouse gene names apply. The read gets to within 4 residues of the CDR3 end, and the germline J gene fills in the rest. The sample has other DNA sequences that encode this CDR3 too. This sequence joins TRBV5 and TRBJ2-1; 9 bases align to TRBD2. The CDR3 consists of 15 residues. With 4 bases clipped from V and 1 base from J, the junction kept 2 bases outside the gene matches. Germline CDR1 reads LGHNA; CDR2 reads YNLKQL (reference sequence). The CDR3 sequence is CASSPTGGNYAEQFF. The part of the CDR3 DNA that was read is TGTGCCAGCAGCCCCACTGGGGGGAACTATGCT.

Concerning this clone: Gene names refer to mouse genes. Read data end 4 residues before the CDR3 end; the end is taken from the germline J gene. The J gene is TRBJ2-1, the V gene TRBV2; 7 bases are shared with TRBD2. The CDR3 extends over 15 amino acids. Germline assignment: CDR1 LGHNA and CDR2 YSYQKL. The trim removed 2 bases at V and 1 base at J, leaving 2 bases unmatched. Incomplete CDR3 DNA: TGTGCCAGCAGCCAAACCTGGGGGAACTATGCT. The encoded protein is CASSQTWGNYA. The whole CDR3 sequence is CASSQTWGNYAEQFF.

This clone was found a few times. Gene labels here are mouse ones. The read ends 3 residues early relative to the CDR3; the germline J gene fills the gap. V usage is TRBV13-3 and J usage is TRBJ1-6; 7 positions match TRBD1. TRBJ1-6 is treated as an ORF (open reading frame) with a function not yet certain. The CDR3 loop spans 15 amino acids. Germline CDR1 and CDR2: NNHDY and SYVADS. The J segment lost 8 bases and the V segment lost 2 bases, leaving 7 bases of the junction unmatched. CDR3 DNA (partial): TGTGCCAGCAGTGACTCGGACAGGAGGGATTCGCCC. Protein sequence: CASSDSDRRDSP. The complete CDR3 sequence is CASSDSDRRDSPLYF.

As for this clone: The germline and genes are mouse ones. From the germline J gene comes the end of the CDR3, since the read stops 4 residues before it. The V gene is TRBV5, the J gene TRBJ2-1, with no clear D. V dropped 4 bases and J dropped 5 bases, with 6 bases sitting between them. Germline V gene sequence: CDR1 LGHNA, CDR2 YNLKQL (reference sequence). The CDR3 is 12 amino acids. Incomplete CDR3 DNA: TGTGCCAGCAGCCCGACAAATGCT. Translated: CASSPTNA. In full, the CDR3 is CASSPTNAEQFF.

Details on this clone: Gene names and germline match the mouse. The CDR3 end lies 4 residues beyond the end of the read and is filled in from the germline J gene. The chain links TRBV1 to TRBJ1-2; 8 bases line up with TRBD1. Germline loops: CDR1 NSQYPW, CDR2 LRSPGD (reference sequence). The CDR3 is 14 amino acids. The ends lost 4 bases at V and 3 bases at J; junction bases unmatched: 4. The covered CDR3 bases are TGCACCTGCAGTGGACAGGGGTGGGACTCC. Protein product: CTCSGQGWDS. The full-length CDR3 reads as CTCSGQGWDSDYTF.

A word on this clone: The germline and genes are mouse ones. From the germline J gene comes the end of the CDR3, since the read stops 4 residues before it. The genes are TRBV14 and TRBJ2-3; TRBD1 agrees at 9 bases. V was clipped by 4 bases and J by 0 bases; unmatched bases: 9. Germline assignment: CDR1 SGHDT and CDR2 FRDEAV. This CDR3 comprises 17 residues. The sequenced CDR3 bases are TGTGCCAGCAGTCCAATCTCGGACAGGGGTAGTGCAGAA. Amino acid sequence: CASSPISDRGSAE. The whole CDR3 is CASSPISDRGSAETLYF.

As regards this clone: Mouse gene names and germline throughout. The read ends 4 residues shy of where the CDR3 ends; the end is completed using the germline J gene. The rearrangement links TRBV13-1 to TRBJ2-5; a weak D match, TRBD2 (6 bases). The CDR3 has 16 amino acids. CDR1 is NSHNY, CDR2 SYGAGN, per germline. The sequenced part of the CDR3 DNA is TGTGCCAGCAGTGGGGCCCGGGGGGTAAAGGGAGAC. It translates to CASSGARGVKGD. The whole CDR3 protein is CASSGARGVKGDTQYF.

This clone was counted a few times. The gene names here belong to mouse. The sequence runs out 4 residues before the end of the CDR3; the remainder is reconstructed from the germline J gene. This chain uses TRBV19 with TRBJ1-1; TRBD1 matches 10 bases. This CDR3 is built from 12 residues. Germline lookup yields CDR1 FNHDT and CDR2 SITEND (reference sequence). CDR3: CASSGTGEEVFF. Incomplete CDR3 DNA: TGTGCCAGCAGTGGGACAGGGGAA.

This clone was observed a few times. Mouse germline and gene names are used. The read ends 4 residues early relative to the CDR3; the germline J gene fills the gap. The sample contains more than one DNA sequence encoding this CDR3. The chain joins TRBV19 to TRBJ2-7; 9 bases match TRBD1. This CDR3 is 13 amino acids long. Germline V lookup: CDR1 FNHDT, CDR2 SITEND (reference sequence). J was trimmed by 3 bases and V by 3 bases; bases with no gene match: 1. CDR3 DNA (partial): TGTGCCAGCAGTAGGACAGGGGACTAT. Its protein is CASSRTGDY. The whole CDR3 is CASSRTGDYEQYF.

Worth noting for this clone: The genes are named according to mouse. The read terminates 4 residues before the CDR3 end, so the remaining end is supplied by the germline J gene. In the same sample, other DNA sequences code for this CDR3. The chain joins TRBV13-2 to TRBJ2-5, with D perhaps matching TRBD2 (5 bases). CDR3 length equals 14 residues. The germline gives CDR1 NNHNN, CDR2 SYGAGS (reference sequence). Trimming took 0 bases from V and 3 from J, leaving 8 bases between them. The sequenced part of the CDR3 DNA is TGTGCCAGCGGTGATGGGACTTTTCAAGAC. This sequence encodes CASGDGTFQD. The complete CDR3 sequence is CASGDGTFQDTQYF.

For this clone: Each gene name is a mouse one. The CDR3 extends 4 residues past the end of the read, so its final part is completed from the germline J gene. This chain connects TRBV13-1 to TRBJ2-7; D remains ambiguous. Germline V lookup: CDR1 NSHNY, CDR2 SYGAGN. The CDR3 has 13 residues. Trimming stripped 1 base from V and 3 bases from J, with 8 bases between. CDR3 DNA (partial): TGTGCCAGCAGTGATCCCCCTATCTAT. Residues: CASSDPPIY. The CDR3 in full is CASSDPPIYEQYF.

Concerning this clone: Mouse names are used for the genes. Sequencing ends 3 residues short of the CDR3 end; the germline J gene provides the rest. The genes are TRBV31 and TRBJ1-6; 7 nucleotides agree with TRBD1. TRBJ1-6 is sorted into the ORF group, with uncertain function. V dropped 1 base and J dropped 7; count of bases not matched to a gene: 7. CDR1 is GKSSPN, CDR2 SITVG, per germline. The CDR3 consists of 15 residues. Incomplete CDR3 DNA: TGTGCCTGGAGTCCTACAGGGGCAGGGAATTCGCCC. Protein sequence: CAWSPTGAGNSP. The entire CDR3 protein is CAWSPTGAGNSPLYF.

This clone showed up just a few times. All gene names here are mouse names. The read ends 3 residues shy of where the CDR3 ends; the end is completed using the germline J gene. Other DNA sequences within the sample encode an identical CDR3. The chain employs TRBV19 and TRBJ1-6; 7 positions agree with TRBD1. TRBJ1-6 is an ORF, with its function uncertain. With V trimmed by 4 bases and J by 0 bases, 1 base remained unmatched. The germline V gene encodes CDR1 FNHDT and CDR2 SITEND (reference sequence). This CDR3 spans 15 amino acids. The CDR3 sequence is CASSRTGSYNSPLYF. The CDR3 bases that were read are TGTGCCAGCAGTCGGACAGGTTCCTATAATTCGCCC.

This clone was seen a few times. Mouse gene names apply. Read sequence stops 4 residues before the CDR3 end, and the germline J gene provides the missing end. V gene TRBV5 combines with J gene TRBJ2-3, with TRBD2 matching over 10 bases. The CDR3 loop spans 17 amino acids. Trimming at V came to 0 bases and at J to 0 bases, leaving 3 bases not matched to a gene. Per germline, CDR1 LGHNA and CDR2 YNLKQL (reference sequence). The CDR3 loop is CASSQDATGGSAETLYF. The CDR3 DNA, read in part, is TGTGCCAGCAGCCAAGATGCGACTGGGGGGAGTGCAGAA.

This clone was seen a handful of times. Each gene name is a mouse one. The CDR3 bases that were read are TGCACCTGCAGTGCCAGCGGGACACCAAACTCC. Protein: CTCSASGTPNS. The full CDR3 reads CTCSASGTPNSDYTF. The chain recombines TRBV1 with TRBJ1-2, with D maybe TRBD1 (6 bases). Sequencing ends 4 residues short of the CDR3 end; the germline J gene provides the rest. V shed 3 bases and J shed 0 bases, with 11 bases lying between them. CDR3 length equals 15 residues. Germline V CDR1 and CDR2: NSQYPW, LRSPGD (reference sequence).